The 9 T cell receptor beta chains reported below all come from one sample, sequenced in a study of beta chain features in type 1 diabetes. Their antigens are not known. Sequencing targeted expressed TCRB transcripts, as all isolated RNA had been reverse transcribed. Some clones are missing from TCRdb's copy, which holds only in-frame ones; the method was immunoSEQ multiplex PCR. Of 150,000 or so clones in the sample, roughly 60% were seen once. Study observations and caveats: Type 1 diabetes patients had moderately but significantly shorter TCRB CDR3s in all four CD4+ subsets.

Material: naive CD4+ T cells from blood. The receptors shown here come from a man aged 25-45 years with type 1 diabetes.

CDR3 sequence: CASSGGGSTDTQYF. The CDR3 nucleotides read TGTGCCAGCAGCGGCGGGGGTAGCACAGATACGCAGTATTTT. The J gene is TRBJ2-3, the V gene TRBV9; 7 nucleotides align to TRBD2. V gave up 3 bases and J gave up 0 bases; unmatched junction bases: 1. Germline CDR1 and CDR2: SGDLS and YYNGEE. The CDR3 has 14 amino acids.

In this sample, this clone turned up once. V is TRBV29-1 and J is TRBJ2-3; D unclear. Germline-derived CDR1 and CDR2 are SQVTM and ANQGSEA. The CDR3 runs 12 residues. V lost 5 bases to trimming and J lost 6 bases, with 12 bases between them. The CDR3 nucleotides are TGCAGCGTTTCGGACGCGCGGGATACGCAGTATTTT. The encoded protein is CSVSDARDTQYF.

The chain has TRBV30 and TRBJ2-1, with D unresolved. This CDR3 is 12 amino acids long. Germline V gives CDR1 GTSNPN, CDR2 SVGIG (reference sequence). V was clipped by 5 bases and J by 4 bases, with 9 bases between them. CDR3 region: CAWAGPYNEQFF. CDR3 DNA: TGTGCCTGGGCCGGCCCTTACAATGAGCAGTTCTTC.

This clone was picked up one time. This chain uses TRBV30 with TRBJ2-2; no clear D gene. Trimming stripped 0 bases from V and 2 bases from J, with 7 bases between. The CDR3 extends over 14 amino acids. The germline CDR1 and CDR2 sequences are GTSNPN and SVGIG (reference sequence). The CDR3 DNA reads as TGTGCCTGGAGTGTACTTGCTAACACCGGGGAGCTGTTTTTT. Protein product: CAWSVLANTGELFF.

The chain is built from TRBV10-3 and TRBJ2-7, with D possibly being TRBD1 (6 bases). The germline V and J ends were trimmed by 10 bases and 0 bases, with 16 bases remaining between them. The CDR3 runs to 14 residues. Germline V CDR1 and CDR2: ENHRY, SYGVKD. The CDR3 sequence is CASRGLAGSYEQYF. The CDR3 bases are TGTGCCAGCAGGGGTTTGGCTGGCTCCTACGAGCAGTACTTC.

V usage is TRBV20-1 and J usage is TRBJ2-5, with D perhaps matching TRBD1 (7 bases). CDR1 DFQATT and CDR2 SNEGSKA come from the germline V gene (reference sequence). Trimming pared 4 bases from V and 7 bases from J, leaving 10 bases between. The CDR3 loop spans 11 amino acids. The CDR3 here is CSANQGGTQYF. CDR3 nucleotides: TGCAGTGCTAATCAGGGGGGGACCCAGTACTTC.

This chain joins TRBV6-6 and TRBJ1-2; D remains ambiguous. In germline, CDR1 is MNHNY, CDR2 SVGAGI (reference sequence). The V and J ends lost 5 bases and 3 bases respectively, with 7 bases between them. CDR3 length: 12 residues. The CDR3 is CASSGGDYGYTF. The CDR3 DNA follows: TGTGCCAGCAGTGGCGGCGACTATGGCTACACCTTC.

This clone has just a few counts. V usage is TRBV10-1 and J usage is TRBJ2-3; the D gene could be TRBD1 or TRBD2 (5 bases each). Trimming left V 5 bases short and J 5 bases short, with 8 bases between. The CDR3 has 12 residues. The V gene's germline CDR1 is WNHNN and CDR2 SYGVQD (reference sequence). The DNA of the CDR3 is TGCGCCAGCAGTAGAGGGGAAGATACGCAGTATTTT. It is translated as CASSRGEDTQYF.

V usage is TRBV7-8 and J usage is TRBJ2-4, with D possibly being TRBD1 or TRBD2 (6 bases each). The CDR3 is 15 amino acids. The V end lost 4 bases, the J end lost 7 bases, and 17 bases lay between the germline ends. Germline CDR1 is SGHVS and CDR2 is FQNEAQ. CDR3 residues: CASSSTGVQGNIQYF. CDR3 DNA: TGTGCCAGCAGCTCTACGGGAGTCCAGGGGAACATTCAGTACTTC.